A single sample gave rise to the 21 T cell receptor beta chains below, sequenced in a study of OX40 agonist ivuxolimab in advanced cancers. Libraries were prepared by immunoSEQ multiplex PCR; TCRdb keeps only in-frame clonotypes and omits some of them. In the table there are under 50,000 clones, 75% to 90% of which are singletons. Material: CD4+ or CD8+ T cells sorted from blood, obtained in a trial of the OX40 agonist ivuxolimab. The receptors come from an adult with an advanced solid tumor such as melanoma, head and neck, liver or kidney cancer.

The chain joins TRBV11-3 to TRBJ2-7; no reliable D call. Germline V lookup: CDR1 SGHNT, CDR2 YENEEA. The V and J ends lost 0 bases and 4 bases respectively, with 13 bases between them. The CDR3 runs to 15 residues. CDR3 in amino acids: CASSLEVRQSYEQYF. DNA of the CDR3: TGTGCCAGCAGCTTAGAAGTGCGCCAGTCATACGAGCAGTACTTC.

The chain links TRBV5-4 to TRBJ1-3, with 7 bases aligning to TRBD1. The CDR3 is made up of 12 amino acids. The germline V gene has CDR1 SGHNT and CDR2 YYREEE (reference sequence). Written as DNA, the CDR3 is TGTGCTGCAGGGGGGGATGGAAACACCATATATTTT. It yields the protein CAAGGDGNTIYF.

The table lists this clone with a few counts. J is TRBJ1-4 and V is TRBV27, with D uncertain. The germline gives CDR1 MNHEY, CDR2 SMNVEV (reference sequence). CDR3 size: 15 residues. V was trimmed by 0 bases and J by 7 bases, leaving 12 bases between them. CDR3 loop: CASSLSAFTTEKLFF. CDR3 DNA: TGTGCCAGCAGTTTATCCGCCTTTACGACTGAAAAACTGTTTTTT.

The chain combines TRBV9 with TRBJ2-1; no firm D call. The CDR3 is 13 residues long. Looked up from germline, CDR1 is SGDLS and CDR2 is YYNGEE. V was clipped by 2 bases and J by 0 bases, with 3 bases between them. The CDR3 loop is CASSVTSYNEQFF. The CDR3 coding sequence is TGTGCCAGCAGCGTCACCTCCTACAATGAGCAGTTCTTC.

The chain recombines TRBV10-2 with TRBJ2-2; TRBD1 is a possible D gene (6 bases). The CDR3 runs to 16 residues. Per the germline V gene, CDR1 is WSHSY and CDR2 is SAAADI. The V end was cut by 2 bases, the J end by 3 bases, with 13 bases between. The CDR3 sequence: CASSELQGRDTGELFF. The DNA for the CDR3 is TGCGCCAGCAGTGAGCTACAGGGTAGGGACACCGGGGAGCTGTTTTTT.

This rearrangement joins TRBV18 to TRBJ2-1; 12 nucleotides line up with TRBD1. Germline V CDR1 and CDR2: KGHSH, LQKENI. CDR3 size: 20 residues. After removal of 3 bases from V and 0 bases from J, the junction contained 12 bases not matched to a gene. The CDR3 here is CASSPSGQGALFGSYNEQFF. In DNA form, the CDR3 reads TGTGCCAGCTCACCCTCGGGACAGGGGGCTCTTTTCGGCTCCTACAATGAGCAGTTCTTC.

The chain has TRBV9 and TRBJ2-7; 8 bases are a match to TRBD1. Losses at the gene ends were 2 bases for V and 3 bases for J; bases not matched to a gene: 10. The CDR3 sequence is 16 residues long. CDR1 and CDR2 from the germline V gene are SGDLS and YYNGEE. The chain's CDR3 is CASSVAGTGPLYEQYF. The CDR3 nucleotides are TGTGCCAGCAGCGTCGCCGGGACAGGCCCTCTCTACGAGCAGTACTTC.

This chain links TRBV6-5 with TRBJ1-5; D not certain. The length of the CDR3 is 13 residues. Germline loops: CDR1 MNHEY, CDR2 SVGAGI. V shed 2 bases and J shed 4 bases, with 6 bases lying between them. The CDR3 region is CASSYRQNQPQHF. As DNA, the CDR3 is TGTGCCAGCAGTTACCGTCAAAATCAGCCCCAGCATTTT.

The rearrangement uses TRBV2 and TRBJ2-2; 9 bases line up with TRBD1. The V and J ends lost 7 bases and 3 bases, in that order; junction bases with no gene match: 18. CDR1 is SNHLY, CDR2 FYNNEI, per germline. The CDR3 is 19 amino acids. The CDR3 loop reads CASTRAGTGIGEDTGELFF. DNA of the CDR3: TGTGCCAGCACCCGAGCCGGGACAGGGATTGGTGAGGACACCGGGGAGCTGTTTTTT. Full variable domain (outside the CDR3, taken from reference TRBV2 and TRBJ2-2): EPEVTQTPSHQVTQMGQEVILRCVPISNHLYFYWYRQILGQKVEFLVSFYNNEISEKSEIFDDQFSVERPDGSNFTLKIRSTKLEDSAMYFCASTRAGTGIGEDTGELFFGEGSRLTVL.

The chain uses TRBV28 and TRBJ2-1; the match to TRBD1 covers 9 bases. This CDR3 has 18 amino acids. Germline values: CDR1 MDHEN, CDR2 SYDVKM. V lost 5 bases and J lost 5; bases outside the gene matches: 16. The CDR3, as DNA: TGTGCCAGCAGTACCTTATCGGACAGGGGAATCGGTCACAATGAGCAGTTCTTC. This translates into CASSTLSDRGIGHNEQFF.

With regard to this clone: Different DNA sequences within this sample yield the same CDR3. CDR3 sequence (DNA): TGTGCCAGCAGCGTAGGCTGGACAGGGGGACCTGAAGCTTTCTTT. Translated: CASSVGWTGGPEAFF. V usage is TRBV9 and J usage is TRBJ1-1, with 10 bases matching TRBD1. The trim removed 0 bases at V and 6 bases at J, leaving 5 bases unmatched. Germline V CDR1 and CDR2: SGDLS, YYNGEE. CDR3 length: 15 amino acids.

The chain links TRBV6-5 to TRBJ2-3; 8 bases align to TRBD2. The J segment lost 3 bases and the V segment lost 6 bases, leaving 8 bases of the junction unmatched. This CDR3 spans 15 amino acids. The germline V gene has CDR1 MNHEY and CDR2 SVGAGI. DNA of the CDR3: TGTGCCAGCAGCAAATTTAGCGGGGTAACAGATACGCAGTATTTT. Residues: CASSKFSGVTDTQYF.

This clone came up once. The chain has TRBV28 and TRBJ2-7; 7 nucleotides agree with TRBD1. CDR1 and CDR2 (germline): MDHEN, SYDVKM. This CDR3 is built from 14 residues. Trimming cost V 6 bases and J 4 bases; bases outside gene matches: 9. The CDR3 loop reads CASSPPGQLYEQYF. DNA for the CDR3: TGTGCCAGCAGCCCCCCGGGACAGCTTTACGAGCAGTACTTC.

The chain employs TRBV21-1 and TRBJ2-3; TRBD2, the table's D call, was not compared with the DNA. TRBV21-1 is annotated as a pseudogene. The CDR3 totals 16 residues. The CDR3 DNA is TGTGCCAGCAGCAAAGAGACTAGCGGCGTTACAGATACGCAGTATTTT. Translation gives CASSKETSGVTDTQYF.

The V gene is TRBV6-1, the J gene TRBJ1-1, with D possibly being TRBD1 (5 bases). Germline lookup yields CDR1 MNHNS and CDR2 SASEGT. Trimming pared 2 bases from V and 4 bases from J, leaving 17 bases between. CDR3 length: 16 amino acids. The CDR3 region has the DNA TGTGCCAGCAGTGAATTGGTCGGGGACCGCGGCACTGAAGCTTTCTTT. Protein sequence: CASSELVGDRGTEAFF.

This chain joins TRBV13 and TRBJ2-1; D could derive from TRBD1 or TRBD2 (6 bases each). The CDR3 is 14 residues long. V was cut by 3 bases and J by 8 bases, with 14 bases left in between. Per the germline V gene, CDR1 is PRHDT and CDR2 is FYEKMQ (reference sequence). The CDR3 sequence is CASSFDGGWYEQFF. The CDR3, as DNA: TGTGCCAGCAGCTTTGACGGGGGCTGGTATGAGCAGTTCTTC.

The chain recombines TRBV19 with TRBJ2-4; TRBD1 aligns across 11 bases. Germline trimming cut 3 bases from V and 4 bases from J; bases unmatched to any gene: 2. This CDR3 comprises 15 residues. Germline CDR1 LNHDA, CDR2 SQIVND (reference sequence). This CDR3 is CASSMGDRGKNIQYF. In nucleotides, the CDR3 is TGTGCCAGTAGTATGGGGGACAGGGGGAAAAACATTCAGTACTTC. The full variable domain, in which reference TRBV19 and TRBJ2-4 provide the parts outside the CDR3, is DGGITQSPKYLFRKEGQNVTLSCEQNLNHDAMYWYRQDPGQGLRLIYYSQIVNDFQKGDIAEGYSVSREKKESFPLTVTSAQKNPTAFYLCASSMGDRGKNIQYFGAGTRLSVL.

V gene TRBV6-5 combines with J gene TRBJ2-2, with a tentative D call TRBD2 (7 bases). Germline CDR1 and CDR2: MNHEY and SVGAGI. V gave up 7 bases and J gave up 3 bases, with 12 bases separating them. This CDR3 contains 14 residues. The CDR3: CASTRGGYTGELFF. DNA for the CDR3: TGTGCCAGCACGAGGGGGGGGTACACCGGGGAGCTGTTTTTT.

The V gene is TRBV5-6, the J gene TRBJ1-5, with 8 bases identical to TRBD1. V shed 1 base and J 0 bases; nucleotides not matched to a gene: 3. This CDR3 comprises 16 residues. Germline V gene data show CDR1 as SGHDT and CDR2 as YYEEEE. In DNA, the CDR3 is TGTGCCAGCAGCTTGAAACAGGGGGTTAGCAATCAGCCCCAGCATTTT. Its translation is CASSLKQGVSNQPQHF.

The V and J genes are TRBV7-9 and TRBJ2-5, with TRBD2 identical over 10 bases. The CDR3 runs 14 residues. The germline CDR1 and CDR2 sequences are SEHNR and FQNEAQ (reference sequence). J was trimmed by 5 bases and V by 8 bases; bases with no gene match: 8. The CDR3 loop reads CASLTSGFWETQYF. The CDR3 DNA sequence: TGTGCCAGCTTGACTAGCGGGTTCTGGGAGACCCAGTACTTC.

This chain uses TRBV19 with TRBJ1-5; no reliable D call. CDR3 length: 13 amino acids. Trimming stripped 5 bases from V and 10 bases from J, with 15 bases between. CDR1 LNHDA and CDR2 SQIVND come from the germline V gene (reference sequence). The CDR3 DNA reads TGTGCCAGTAGTCACGGGGTGCTCGTACCCCAGCATTTT. Translated: CASSHGVLVPQHF.